This T cell receptor (beta chain) comes out of a study of CD8 T cells in ankylosing spondylitis. Findings and caveats of the study: The authors reported significant enrichment of disease-linked clones in matched ankylosing spondylitis synovial fluid.

TCRdb reanalysed the 5' RACE reads using MiXCR and keeps one entry per CDR3 protein. The table shows about 110,000 distinct CDR3 sequences, with under 30% occurring only once. As regards this clonotype: Its antigen is unknown.

Germline V gene data show CDR1 as LNHDA and CDR2 as SQIVND (reference sequence). The CDR3 length is 16 residues. V shed 3 bases and J 3 bases; nucleotides not matched to a gene: 5. The chain links TRBV19 to TRBJ2-1; TRBD2 matches 10 bases. Specimen: synovial fluid, either unsorted or a sorted T cell fraction (not recorded which). The receptor was isolated from a male donor with ankylosing spondylitis. The CDR3 loop is CASSIRSSGGYNEQFF. The CDR3 nucleotides read TGTGCCAGTAGTATCCGCTCTAGCGGGGGCTACAATGAGCAGTTCTTC.